This T cell receptor (beta chain) emerged from a study of OX40 agonist ivuxolimab in advanced cancers. Describing the broader study: Ivuxolimab was an agonistic, fully human IgG2 monoclonal antibody directed against OX40 (CD134), a costimulatory receptor. Partial responses were achieved by three dose-escalation patients, of whom one had hepatocellular carcinoma and two had cutaneous melanoma. Of the approximately 50 dose-escalation patients, hepatocellular carcinoma was present in about 20, melanoma in approximately 15, renal cell carcinoma in 9 and head and neck cancer in 9. In the dose-escalation cohort, approximately 80% of patients were male, and the mean age was around 65 years with a range of about 23 to 79. Prior anti-PD-1, anti-PD-L1 or anti-CTLA-4 therapy was permitted, and about 40% of dose-escalation patients had received checkpoint inhibitors. Intravenous ivuxolimab was administered to patients every 2 weeks at six dose levels: 0.01, 0.1, 0.3, 1.5, 3 and 10 mg/kg. Peripheral TCRbeta sequencing aimed to test whether ivuxolimab altered TCR sequence diversity and caused clonal T-cell expansion. The monotherapy dose-escalation portion (N ≈ 50 patients) of the phase I ivuxolimab trial is reported in the paper. Here is what the overall study found, with its caveats: Partial responders in the 0.1-3.0 mg/kg groups had among the lowest normalized peripheral clonal expansion, especially among CD8+ T cells. Low levels of normalized T-cell clonal expansion were also seen in some patients who did not respond. The antigen specificity of the peripheral T cells that underwent clonal expansion was not determined. At doses of 0.1 to 3.0 mg/kg, clonal expansion of both CD4+ and CD8+ blood T cells was observed from baseline to week 6. After ivuxolimab, expanded clones were on average more numerous among CD8+ T cells than among CD4+ T cells.

From the germline V gene, CDR1 is SGHAT and CDR2 is FQNNGV. Relative to germline, V is 4 bases shorter and J is 0 bases shorter, with 13 bases between their ends. The CDR3 holds 16 amino acids from the cysteine to the phenylalanine. The sequence is cut down to CDR3 DNA, 48 bases in frame from base 1. As concerns this clone: The antigen it binds to is not known. Per-base qualities were not stored, and no clone one base away is much larger.

Genomic DNA was extracted from sorted cells for sequencing of the TCRbeta CDR3 region. The immunoSEQ Assay was used for sequencing of TCRbeta CDR3 regions. The clones in this table, taken by TCRdb from immuneACCESS, are in-frame only. Not every clone is retained; where verified, under half of the shortfall comes from an unresolved V gene, and the cause of the rest is unknown. In all, the sample holds approximately 63,000 clones, and 75% to 90% of those were seen once. The ten top clones hold 0.95% to 1.5% of the sample. Patients with a history of autoimmune disease or receiving systemic immunosuppression were excluded from the trial. In every dose cohort, peripheral blood was drawn for TCR sequencing at baseline, cycle 4 day 1, and cycle 7 day 1. The samples were taken from a phase I, first-in-human, multicenter, open-label dose-escalation trial of ivuxolimab. The trial enrolled adults with locally advanced or metastatic head and neck squamous cell, hepatocellular, melanoma or renal cell carcinoma. Before TCR sequencing, CD4+ and CD8+ T cells were separately sorted from peripheral blood.

Sample: CD4+ or CD8+ T cells sorted from blood, taken in a trial of the OX40 agonist ivuxolimab. The chain is assembled from TRBV11-2 and TRBJ1-3; perhaps TRBD1 is the D gene, with 6 bases matching. This receptor was obtained from an adult with an advanced solid tumor such as melanoma, head and neck, liver or kidney cancer. The CDR3 region: CASSSRQESSGNTIYF. The nucleotide sequence reads TGTGCCAGCAGCTCTCGACAGGAGTCCTCTGGAAACACCATATATTTT.